The source of this T cell receptor (beta chain) is a study of Ad26.COV2.S vaccination and SARS-CoV-2 variants. Background on the study: The authors gave Ad26.COV2.S intramuscularly, either once or twice 56 days apart. Notes on the study in general: Breadth measured for non-spike TCRs was similar across vaccine and placebo recipients. Placebo recipients showed lower spike-specific TCR breadth than vaccinees.

The sample's treatment: 15 to 20 received Ad26.COV2.S at low or high dose, single or two shots; 5 received placebo; per-sample allocation not given. Material that was analyzed had been drawn on day 63 after the first vaccine or placebo injection. An Ad26 vector that expressed Wuhan-strain SARS-CoV-2 spike constituted the vaccine. CDR3 size: 13 residues. The V end was cut by 0 bases, the J end by 4 bases, with 6 bases between. The germline V gene encodes CDR1 SGHDT and CDR2 YYEEEE. Produced via immunoSEQ multiplex PCR; TCRdb's table is partial and in-frame only. The sample has about 330,000 clones, roughly 88% seen once. A note on this clone: Its antigen is not known.

The sequencing here drew on peripheral blood, taken in a trial of Ad26.COV2.S vaccine versus placebo. This receptor was taken from a person aged 18 to 65 who received the Ad26.COV2.S COVID-19 vaccine or a placebo. The V call is TRBV5-6, the J call TRBJ2-3; D remains ambiguous. The CDR3 coding sequence is TGTGCCAGCAGCTTGGCCCCGGCAGATACGCAGTATTTT. Translated: CASSLAPADTQYF.